This is a list of T cell receptor beta chains from one sample in a study of identical twins' blood T cells. TCRdb re-derived calls from the 5' RACE reads in MiXCR, one entry per CDR3 protein. The sample holds a few hundred thousand distinct CDR3 sequences; 28% are singletons and the top ten take about 6%. Sequenced: PBMCs. Receptors were obtained from a woman aged 18 to 55 in good health. Each CDR3 is given with its conserved first and last residue. The D gene is left open where the match is weak. Clone size, where shown, is once, few, many, or a class for clones that have expanded.

TRBD2	-	TRBV3-1	TRBJ2-3	CASSSALAGATDTQYF	TGTGCCAGCAGCTCGGCCCTAGCGGGGGCCACAGATACGCAGTATTTT
-	few	TRBV19	TRBJ1-2	CASSMIDVYGYTF	TGTGCCAGTAGTATGATCGATGTTTATGGCTACACCTTC
TRBD1	many	TRBV12-3/TRBV12-4	TRBJ1-3	CASRGQGVGNTIYF	TGTGCCAGCCGAGGACAGGGGGTTGGAAACACCATATATTTT
-	-	TRBV6-5	TRBJ1-6	CASRSDRRLSPLHF	TGTGCCAGCAGATCCGACAGGCGGCTTTCACCCCTCCACTTT
-	few	TRBV19	TRBJ1-3	CASSLGRSSGNTIYF	TGTGCCAGTAGTTTAGGGCGAAGCTCTGGAAACACCATATATTTT
-	-	TRBV5-1	TRBJ1-1	CASSPSRDLPEAFF	TGCGCCAGCAGCCCGTCCCGGGACTTACCTGAAGCTTTCTTT
TRBD2	-	TRBV7-9	TRBJ2-2	CASSLVVASGSAGELFF	TGTGCCAGCAGCTTAGTTGTTGCTAGCGGGAGCGCCGGGGAGCTGTTTTTT
-	-	TRBV7-9	TRBJ1-2	CASSSDAEHFNYGYTF	TGTGCCAGCAGCTCGGACGCCGAGCACTTTAACTATGGCTACACCTTC
-	-	TRBV12-5	TRBJ2-7	CASGIGQVAYEQYF	TGTGCTAGTGGGATTGGCCAGGTGGCCTACGAGCAGTACTTC
TRBD1	-	TRBV20-1	TRBJ1-1	CSARADRGQTFF	TGCAGTGCTAGAGCTGACAGGGGGCAAACTTTCTTT
-	few	TRBV4-3	TRBJ2-3	CASSQEFLPTDTQYF	TGCGCCAGCAGCCAAGAGTTCCTACCCACAGATACGCAGTATTTT
-	-	TRBV6-5	TRBJ2-7	CASSYTKFTSEQYF	TGTGCCAGCAGTTACACTAAATTTACCTCCGAGCAGTACTTC
-	few	TRBV12-5	TRBJ2-3	CASVKGDSTDTQYF	TGTGCTAGTGTCAAAGGGGACAGCACAGATACGCAGTATTTT
-	few	TRBV2	TRBJ2-1	CASNPSQGNEQFF	TGTGCCAGCAATCCAAGCCAGGGGAATGAGCAGTTCTTC
TRBD2	many	TRBV6-5	TRBJ2-1	CASSPSGRLLSKQFF	TGTGCCAGCAGCCCTAGCGGGCGGTTATTAAGTAAGCAGTTCTTC
-	-	TRBV5-6	TRBJ2-2	CASSFRTNAGELFF	TGTGCCAGCAGCTTCCGGACGAACGCCGGGGAGCTGTTTTTT
-	-	TRBV3-1	TRBJ2-2	CASSSLGDANTGELFF	TGTGCCAGCAGCTCCCTCGGAGACGCGAACACCGGGGAGCTGTTTTTT
-	-	TRBV3-2	TRBJ1-2	CASSQRGANYGYTF	TGTGCCAGCAGCCAGAGAGGGGCTAACTATGGCTACACCTTC
TRBD1	-	TRBV9	TRBJ1-2	CASSSTLRDRDYGYTF	TGTGCCAGCAGCTCCACCCTCCGGGACAGGGATTATGGCTACACCTTC
-	few	TRBV11-2	TRBJ2-3	CASSLRVGGTDTQYF	TGTGCCAGCAGCTTACGCGTAGGGGGGACAGATACGCAGTATTTT
-	-	TRBV20-1	TRBJ2-7	CSAVGDVWEQYF	TGCAGTGCCGTAGGGGACGTCTGGGAGCAGTACTTC
-	-	TRBV19	TRBJ2-2	CASSLQDLGELFF	TGTGCCAGTAGTTTACAGGACCTGGGGGAGCTGTTTTTT
-	few	TRBV10-3	TRBJ1-1	CAISSAGNTEAFF	TGTGCCATCAGTTCGGCGGGGAACACTGAAGCTTTCTTT
TRBD1	-	TRBV7-2	TRBJ1-3	CASSLVFATGGNTIYF	TGTGCCAGCAGCTTAGTTTTCGCGACAGGGGGAAACACCATATATTTT
-	-	TRBV12-3/TRBV12-4	TRBJ1-1	CASRTTGNTEAFF	TGTGCCAGCAGAACGACCGGGAACACTGAAGCTTTCTTT
-	few	TRBV20-1	TRBJ1-5	CSARGQSNNQPQHF	TGCAGTGCTCGGGGGCAGAGCAACAATCAGCCCCAGCATTTT
-	-	TRBV7-2	TRBJ1-5	CASSSYPLFLEPQHF	TGTGCCAGCAGCTCATACCCCCTCTTCTTAGAGCCCCAGCATTTT
-	-	TRBV5-6	TRBJ1-5	CASSLLYSNQPQHF	TGTGCCAGCAGCCTTCTTTATAGCAATCAGCCCCAGCATTTT
-	-	TRBV27	TRBJ2-1	CASTLKGDRPAGEQFF	TGTGCCAGCACTCTTAAAGGGGATCGCCCGGCAGGGGAGCAGTTCTTC
-	few	TRBV6-6	TRBJ1-2	CASSYSRGPYGYTF	TGTGCCAGCAGTTACTCCAGGGGTCCCTATGGCTACACCTTC
-	-	TRBV28	TRBJ1-5	CASSLPGETFHSSQPQHF	TGTGCCAGCAGTTTGCCCGGGGAAACCTTCCATAGCAGTCAGCCCCAGCATTTT
-	-	TRBV9	TRBJ1-6	CASSPRQYFNSPLHF	TGTGCCAGCAGCCCACGACAGTACTTCAATTCACCCCTCCACTTT
-	-	TRBV20-1	TRBJ1-1	CSAPPPKGWTEAFF	TGCAGTGCTCCTCCCCCGAAGGGGTGGACTGAAGCTTTCTTT
-	-	TRBV20-1	TRBJ1-1	CSASSPGLNTEAFF	TGCAGTGCTAGTTCTCCGGGCCTGAACACTGAAGCTTTCTTT
-	many	TRBV2	TRBJ2-7	CASSYREEQYF	TGTGCCAGCAGCTACAGGGAAGAGCAGTACTTC
-	-	TRBV19	TRBJ1-5	CASSPPGRGVRGKQPQHF	TGTGCCAGTAGTCCTCCTGGGCGTGGGGTGCGGGGTAAACAGCCCCAGCATTTT
-	many	TRBV10-2	TRBJ1-5	CASRRQTNQPQHF	TGCGCCAGCAGAAGACAGACAAATCAGCCCCAGCATTTT